This T cell receptor beta chain derives from a study of blood T cell repertoires in COVID-19. About the study: Sites across the United States, Italy and Spain contributed samples from acute and convalescent COVID-19.

Trimming cost V 0 bases and J 4 bases; bases outside gene matches: 6. The CDR3 is made up of 16 amino acids. Germline loops: CDR1 SGHDT, CDR2 YYEEEE. Per the study methods: Amplification from reference gene primers served as the basis for estimated nucleated cell counts. Sequenced by immunoSEQ multiplex PCR; TCRdb stores in-frame clones only, minus some. From that table come the V and J calls and clone size; the DNA was used to work out D and trimming. The table has about 64,000 clones, 65% to 90% seen once. The rearrangement links TRBV5-6 to TRBJ2-3; 9 nucleotides align to TRBD2. Sequences were obtained from peripheral blood. The sequence came from a man aged 35 to 55 with acute or convalescent COVID-19. Written as DNA, the CDR3 is TGTGCCAGCAGCTTGGAGGCTAGCGGGGAGGCAGATACGCAGTATTTT. It translates to CASSLEASGEADTQYF.